Listed here are 6 T cell receptor beta chains from one sample, sequenced in a study of blood T cell repertoires in COVID-19. Sequenced by immunoSEQ multiplex PCR; TCRdb stores in-frame clones only, minus some. Seen here are about 330,000 clones, 80% to 95% observed once, and the top ten hold approximately 17%. The specimen sequenced was PBMCs or T cells enriched from blood (not recorded which). The receptor set was obtained from a woman under 40 who had recovered from COVID-19.

V usage is TRBV2 and J usage is TRBJ2-7, with D tentatively TRBD1 (6 bases). V lost 6 bases and J 1 base, leaving 19 bases between the germline ends. The CDR3 has 16 amino acids. Germline lookup yields CDR1 SNHLY and CDR2 FYNNEI. CDR3: CASRREQQGNSYEQYF. CDR3 DNA: TGTGCCAGCAGGCGCGAACAACAGGGAAATTCCTACGAGCAGTACTTC.

This chain links TRBV5-1 with TRBJ2-7; the D gene is possibly TRBD2 (6 bases). The CDR3 contains 16 residues. Trimming removed 2 bases from V and 7 bases from J, with 22 bases in between. Germline lookup yields CDR1 SGHRS and CDR2 YFSETQ. The DNA for the CDR3 is TGCGCCAGCAGCTTATCTGAAGGGAGGAATTGGGGGGAGCAGTACTTC. Translating gives CASSLSEGRNWGEQYF.

As regards this clone: This same CDR3 is encoded by further DNA sequences in the sample. This chain connects TRBV12-3 or TRBV12-4 to TRBJ1-2, with D unresolved. This CDR3 region has 12 residues. V lost 2 bases and J 8 bases, leaving 9 bases between the germline ends. This chain's CDR3 is CASSLSRGGYTF. CDR3 DNA: TGTGCCAGCAGTTTATCACGGGGAGGCTACACCTTC.

The chain is built from TRBV5-1 and TRBJ1-2, with 8 bases aligning to TRBD1. The CDR3 is 15 amino acids. V shed 6 bases, J shed 2 bases, and the junction held 9 bases outside the gene matches. Germline V CDR1 and CDR2: SGHRS, YFSETQ. The CDR3 coding sequence is TGCGCCAGCAAACCCGGACAGGGTCAAAACTATGGCTACACCTTC. Translating gives CASKPGQGQNYGYTF.

J is TRBJ1-4 and V is TRBV27, with unresolved D. CDR3 size: 15 residues. Germline V gene data show CDR1 as MNHEY and CDR2 as SMNVEV (reference sequence). The ends were cut back, 4 bases at V and 10 bases at J, with 19 bases in the middle. This CDR3 reads CASSSGRSISGKLFF. The DNA for the CDR3 is TGTGCCAGCAGTTCAGGCAGGTCCATAAGTGGAAAACTGTTTTTT.

The V and J genes are TRBV6-5 and TRBJ2-7, with D uncertain. Trimming took off 2 bases at V and 1 base at J, with 9 bases between the two ends. CDR3 length: 14 amino acids. Germline V gives CDR1 MNHEY, CDR2 SVGAGI. CDR3 protein: CASSYDIRSYEQYF. CDR3 nucleotide sequence: TGTGCCAGCAGTTACGACATTAGGTCCTACGAGCAGTACTTC.